This TCR beta chain stems from a study of shared clonotypes between healthy human individuals. Libraries were prepared by immunoSEQ multiplex PCR; TCRdb keeps only in-frame clonotypes and omits some of them. The repertoire holds about 2 million clones, with around 96% as singletons. About this clone itself: Its antigen remains unidentified.

It was CD45RO-negative cells, positively selected for CCR7, that made up naive CD8 cells, with terminally differentiated effector memory CD45RA+ cells excluded. The V end lost 5 bases, the J end lost 3 bases, and 18 bases lay between the germline ends. The V gene's germline CDR1 is SNHLY and CDR2 FYNNEI. This CDR3 region has 16 residues. The study, taken as a whole, reports: Read depth was anticipated to influence clonotype sharing among donors. Generally, naive subsets (rather than memory subsets) showed larger estimated richness.

This TCR derives from a man aged 18 to 29 in good health. V gene TRBV2 combines with J gene TRBJ2-3; no clear D gene. The source material was naive CD8+ T cells sorted from blood. The CDR3 DNA reads as TGTGCCAGCAGTTATTCACGAGAGTCATCTACAGATACGCAGTATTTT. It yields the protein CASSYSRESSTDTQYF.